This entry is about one T cell receptor beta chain. These data originate in a study of OX40 agonist ivuxolimab in advanced cancers. Trimming left V 6 bases short and J 0 bases short, with 17 bases between. There are 16 residues in the CDR3. Germline-derived CDR1 and CDR2 are SEHNR and FQNEAQ (reference sequence). Profiling relied on immunoSEQ multiplex PCR, and the TCRdb table lists in-frame clones only, not all of them. This sample has 13,000 to 15,000 clones, with about 70% found just once. This sample comprised CD4+ or CD8+ T cells sorted from blood, obtained in a trial of the OX40 agonist ivuxolimab. The genes are TRBV7-9 and TRBJ1-2; D is unclear. The clonotype originates from an adult with an advanced solid tumor such as melanoma, head and neck, liver or kidney cancer. CDR3: CASSTAGRTTNYGYTF. CDR3 sequence (DNA): TGTGCCAGCAGTACGGCCGGGAGAACCACTAACTATGGCTACACCTTC.